One sample yielded the 14 T cell receptor beta chains listed below, sequenced in a study of blood T cell repertoires in COVID-19. The protocol was immunoSEQ multiplex PCR, while the TCRdb copy is restricted to in-frame clones and leaves out a portion. The repertoire holds roughly 200,000 clones, with roughly four fifths as singletons. Specimen: PBMCs or T cells enriched from blood (not recorded which). The source of these receptors is a middle-aged man who had recovered from COVID-19.

The chain couples TRBV7-2 to TRBJ2-3; D not resolved. Germline-derived CDR1 and CDR2 are SGHTA and FQGNSA. CDR3 length: 15 residues. The ends were cut back, 3 bases at V and 6 bases at J, with 16 bases in the middle. The CDR3 loop reads CASSFRLRPQDTQYF. CDR3 nucleotide sequence: TGTGCCAGCAGCTTTAGGTTGCGGCCTCAGGATACGCAGTATTTT.

Only one count was recorded for this clone. V usage is TRBV19 and J usage is TRBJ2-4; 12 bases map to TRBD2. The V gene's germline CDR1 is LNHDA and CDR2 SQIVND (reference sequence). The CDR3 loop spans 16 amino acids. V shed 9 bases and J 0 bases; nucleotides not matched to a gene: 6. Here the CDR3 DNA reads TGTGCCAGCAGGCGGACTAGCGGGACAGCCAAAAACATTCAGTACTTC. Its protein product is CASRRTSGTAKNIQYF.

The chain is built from TRBV19 and TRBJ2-1, with D perhaps matching TRBD2 (6 bases). V was cut by 4 bases and J by 8 bases, with 18 bases left in between. This CDR3 contains 15 residues. CDR1 and CDR2 from the germline V gene are LNHDA and SQIVND (reference sequence). CDR3: CASSSRDSPIDEQFF. The CDR3 DNA is TGTGCCAGTAGTAGCCGGGACTCCCCTATAGATGAGCAGTTCTTC.

This chain uses TRBV7-3 with TRBJ2-1; TRBD2 aligns across 9 bases. V was pared by 3 bases and J by 2 bases, with 11 bases of the junction left unmatched. CDR1 is SGHTA and CDR2 is FQGTGA in the germline V gene. The CDR3 is made up of 18 amino acids. The CDR3 region has the DNA TGTGCCAGCAGCTTTTACCCCTCGTCTAGCGGGACCTACAATGAGCAGTTCTTC. This translates into CASSFYPSSSGTYNEQFF.

J is TRBJ2-5 and V is TRBV7-2; 9 nucleotides match TRBD1. This CDR3 comprises 18 residues. J lost 5 bases, V lost 2 bases, and 15 bases had no gene match. CDR1 SGHTA and CDR2 FQGNSA come from the germline V gene. CDR3 sequence (DNA): TGTGCCAGCAGCTTAAATGGGGACAGGGTTGTGGTGGGGGAGACCCAGTACTTC. Protein sequence: CASSLNGDRVVVGETQYF.

The rearrangement links TRBV5-1 to TRBJ1-1; 8 bases map to TRBD1. This CDR3 region has 14 residues. Germline V gene sequence: CDR1 SGHRS, CDR2 YFSETQ. V was pared by 4 bases and J by 1 base, with 3 bases of the junction left unmatched. The CDR3 reads CASSRGQENTEAFF. CDR3 bases: TGCGCCAGCAGCAGGGGACAGGAGAACACTGAAGCTTTCTTT.

V gene TRBV9 combines with J gene TRBJ2-5; possible D gene TRBD1, 5 bases. The length of the CDR3 is 13 residues. CDR1 SGDLS and CDR2 YYNGEE come from the germline V gene. The germline V and J ends were trimmed by 0 bases and 5 bases, with 8 bases remaining between them. CDR3 region: CASSVVWGETQYF. Here the CDR3 DNA reads TGTGCCAGCAGCGTAGTATGGGGCGAGACCCAGTACTTC. The full variable domain, with the rest looked up from reference TRBV9 and TRBJ2-5, is DSGVTQTPKHLITATGQRVTLRCSPRSGDLSVYWYQQSLDQGLQFLIQYYNGEERAKGNILERFSAQQFPDLHSELNLSSLELGDSALYFCASSVVWGETQYFGPGTRLLVL.

The CDR3 DNA is TGTGCCAGCAGAAAACCGGGACGGACTACAGAAGCTTTCTTT. It translates to CASRKPGRTTEAFF. The chain uses TRBV7-2 and TRBJ1-1; TRBD1 might be the D (5 bases). V was clipped by 6 bases and J by 8 bases, with 19 bases between them. This CDR3 spans 14 amino acids. The germline CDR1 and CDR2 sequences are SGHTA and FQGNSA. Full variable domain (outside the CDR3, taken from reference TRBV7-2 and TRBJ1-1): GAGVSQSPSNKVTEKGKDVELRCDPISGHTALYWYRQSLGQGLEFLIYFQGNSAPDKSGLPSDRFSAERTGGSVSTLTIQRTQQEDSAVYLCASRKPGRTTEAFFGQGTRLTVV.

This chain connects TRBV5-4 to TRBJ2-7; 9 bases are a match to TRBD1. Germline V gene data show CDR1 as SGHNT and CDR2 as YYREEE (reference sequence). The CDR3 has 14 residues. Here the CDR3 DNA reads TGTGCCAGCAGCTCCAAACTACAGGGGGCGGAACGGTGGGTC. It is translated as CASSSKLQGAERWV.

A few counts support this clone. V and J are TRBV19 and TRBJ1-5, with TRBD1 matching over 7 bases. The CDR3 totals 17 residues. The germline V gene has CDR1 LNHDA and CDR2 SQIVND (reference sequence). Trimming took 5 bases from V and 1 from J; bases not matched to a gene: 11. The CDR3 loop is CASSRPHRGSSNQPQHF. The CDR3 nucleotides are TGTGCCAGTAGTCGCCCCCACAGGGGATCGAGCAATCAGCCCCAGCATTTT.

This chain links TRBV7-3 with TRBJ2-1, with 8 bases aligning to TRBD2. Germline CDR1 reads SGHTA; CDR2 reads FQGTGA. The CDR3 has 15 amino acids. Trimming removed 3 bases from V and 4 bases from J; junction bases left unmatched: 5. The CDR3 DNA reads as TGTGCCAGCAGCTTGTATAGCGGGAATTACAATGAGCAGTTCTTC. Translating it yields CASSLYSGNYNEQFF.

V is TRBV13 and J is TRBJ2-7, with a tentative D call TRBD2 (5 bases). V was cut by 2 bases and J by 2 bases, with 13 bases left in between. This CDR3 comprises 15 residues. Germline loops: CDR1 PRHDT, CDR2 FYEKMQ (reference sequence). In nucleotides, the CDR3 is TGTGCCAGCAGCTTATCTGGACTGTCTACCTACGAGCAGTACGTC. Protein: CASSLSGLSTYEQYV.

This sequence joins TRBV6-5 and TRBJ1-5; D remains ambiguous. Per the germline V gene, CDR1 is MNHEY and CDR2 is SVGAGI. This CDR3 spans 15 amino acids. V dropped 2 bases and J dropped 0 bases, with 8 bases sitting between them. The CDR3 loop is CASSYRVGSNQPQHF. The CDR3 DNA reads TGTGCCAGCAGTTACCGGGTCGGTAGCAATCAGCCCCAGCATTTT.

The chain recombines TRBV19 with TRBJ2-7; a weak D match, TRBD2 (6 bases). The CDR3 is made up of 16 amino acids. Per germline, CDR1 LNHDA and CDR2 SQIVND (reference sequence). Trimming stripped 5 bases from V and 5 bases from J, with 22 bases between. This CDR3 reads CASSVDRVASVNEQYF. CDR3 sequence (DNA): TGTGCCAGTAGTGTCGACCGGGTAGCTAGCGTGAACGAGCAGTACTTC.